This T cell receptor beta chain is from a study of read filtering for tumor transcriptome and immune sequencing. From around 440 ng of RNA, a library with molecular barcoded alpha/delta and beta/gamma adaptors was made. TCRdb re-analysed the reads in MiXCR, keeping a single row per CDR3 protein. The data show over 80,000 distinct CDR3 sequences, over 9% seen once. This clonotype has more than one count but fewer than ten. The CDR3 totals 11 residues. Germline V gives CDR1 DFQATT, CDR2 SNEGSKA (reference sequence). The chain employs TRBV20-1 and TRBJ1-2; 7 bases line up with TRBD1. This clonotype originated in a donor aged 40 or older with multiple myeloma. The sequenced sample was a population of CD138-negative cells sorted from bone marrow. The chain's CDR3 is CCLRQGDGYTF. Here the CDR3 DNA reads TGCTGCCTGCGGCAGGGGGATGGCTACACCTTC.